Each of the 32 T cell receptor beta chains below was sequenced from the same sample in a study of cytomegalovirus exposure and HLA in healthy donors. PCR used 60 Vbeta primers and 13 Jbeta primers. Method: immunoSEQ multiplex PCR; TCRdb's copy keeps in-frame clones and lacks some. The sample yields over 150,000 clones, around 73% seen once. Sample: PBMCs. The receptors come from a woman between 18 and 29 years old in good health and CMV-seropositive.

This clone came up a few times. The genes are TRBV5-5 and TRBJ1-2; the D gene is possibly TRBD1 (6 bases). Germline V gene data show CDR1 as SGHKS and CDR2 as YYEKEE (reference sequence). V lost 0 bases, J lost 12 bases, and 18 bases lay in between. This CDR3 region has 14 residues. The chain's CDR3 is CASSLESGTSVHTF. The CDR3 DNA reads TGTGCCAGCAGCTTGGAGTCCGGGACATCAGTACACACCTTC.

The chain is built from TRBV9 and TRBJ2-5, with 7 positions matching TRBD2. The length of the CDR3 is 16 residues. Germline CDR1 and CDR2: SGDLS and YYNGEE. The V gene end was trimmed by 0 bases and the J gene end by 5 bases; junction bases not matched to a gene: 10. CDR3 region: CASSVGGGLGLETQYF. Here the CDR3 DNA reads TGTGCCAGCAGCGTAGGGGGGGGTCTCGGTTTGGAGACCCAGTACTTC.

In nucleotides, the CDR3 is TGTGCCAGCAACAGGGGGCGCCAACAGCCCCAGCATTTT. It is translated as CASNRGRQQPQHF. The chain has TRBV2 and TRBJ1-5; TRBD1 matches 9 bases. Germline V CDR1 and CDR2: SNHLY, FYNNEI. Unmatched junction bases numbered 5, after V lost 7 bases and J lost 7 bases. The CDR3 runs to 13 residues. The complete variable domain, with remaining parts taken from reference TRBV2 and TRBJ1-5, reads EPEVTQTPSHQVTQMGQEVILRCVPISNHLYFYWYRQILGQKVEFLVSFYNNEISEKSEIFDDQFSVERPDGSNFTLKIRSTKLEDSAMYFCASNRGRQQPQHFGDGTRLSIL.

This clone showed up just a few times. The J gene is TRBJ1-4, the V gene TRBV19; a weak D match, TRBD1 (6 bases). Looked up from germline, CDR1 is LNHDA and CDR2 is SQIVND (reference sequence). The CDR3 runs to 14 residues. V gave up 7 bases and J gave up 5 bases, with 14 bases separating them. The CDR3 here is CASKRGQMNEKLFF. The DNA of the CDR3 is TGTGCCAGTAAACGCGGACAGATGAATGAAAAACTGTTTTTT.

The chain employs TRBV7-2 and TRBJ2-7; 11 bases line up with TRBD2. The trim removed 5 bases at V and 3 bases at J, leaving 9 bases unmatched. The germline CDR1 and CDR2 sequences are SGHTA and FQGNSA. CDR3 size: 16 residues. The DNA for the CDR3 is TGTGCCAGCAGCCCAATTCCTAGCGGGGGGATCTACGAGCAGTACTTC. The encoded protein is CASSPIPSGGIYEQYF.

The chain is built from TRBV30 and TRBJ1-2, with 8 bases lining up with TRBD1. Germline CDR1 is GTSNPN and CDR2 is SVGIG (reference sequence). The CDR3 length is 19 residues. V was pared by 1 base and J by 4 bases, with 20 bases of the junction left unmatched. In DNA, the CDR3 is TGTGCCTGGAGTGAGCTTCGTGGACAGGGATTATATCTCGGCTATGGCTACACCTTC. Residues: CAWSELRGQGLYLGYGYTF.

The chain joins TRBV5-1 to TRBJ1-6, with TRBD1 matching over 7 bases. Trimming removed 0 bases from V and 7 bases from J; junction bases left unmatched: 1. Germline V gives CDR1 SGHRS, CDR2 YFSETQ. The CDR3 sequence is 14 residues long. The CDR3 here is CASSLETGNSPLHF. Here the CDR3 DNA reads TGCGCCAGCAGCTTGGAGACAGGGAATTCACCCCTCCACTTT.

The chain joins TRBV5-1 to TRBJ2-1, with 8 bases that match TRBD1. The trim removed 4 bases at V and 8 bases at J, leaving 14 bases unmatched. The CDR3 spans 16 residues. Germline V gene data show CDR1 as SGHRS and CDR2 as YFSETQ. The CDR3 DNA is TGCGCCAGCAGCCGAGACCGGACAGGGAGAATCCATGAGCAGTTCTTC. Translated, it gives CASSRDRTGRIHEQFF.

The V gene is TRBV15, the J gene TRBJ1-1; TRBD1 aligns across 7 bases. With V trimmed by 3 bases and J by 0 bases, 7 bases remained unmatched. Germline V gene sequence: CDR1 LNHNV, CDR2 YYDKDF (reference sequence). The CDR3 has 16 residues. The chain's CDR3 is CATSRTGNSMNTEAFF. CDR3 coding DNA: TGTGCCACCAGCAGGACAGGGAATTCTATGAACACTGAAGCTTTCTTT.

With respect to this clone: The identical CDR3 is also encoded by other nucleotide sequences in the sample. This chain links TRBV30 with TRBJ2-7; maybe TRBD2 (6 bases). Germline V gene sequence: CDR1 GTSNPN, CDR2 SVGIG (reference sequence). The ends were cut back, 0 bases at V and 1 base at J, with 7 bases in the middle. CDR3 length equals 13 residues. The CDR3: CAWSVGRSYEQYF. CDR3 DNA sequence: TGTGCCTGGAGTGTGGGGAGGTCCTACGAGCAGTACTTC. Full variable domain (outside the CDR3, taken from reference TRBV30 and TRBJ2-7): SQTIHQWPATLVQPVGSPLSLECTVEGTSNPNLYWYRQAAGRGLQLLFYSVGIGQISSEVPQNLSASRPQDRQFILSSKKLLLSDSGFYLCAWSVGRSYEQYFGPGTRLTVT.

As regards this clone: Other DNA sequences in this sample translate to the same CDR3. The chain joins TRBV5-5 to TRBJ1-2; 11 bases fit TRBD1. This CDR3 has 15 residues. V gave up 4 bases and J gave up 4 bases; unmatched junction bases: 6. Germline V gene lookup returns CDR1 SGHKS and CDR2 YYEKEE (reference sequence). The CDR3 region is CASSADRGPGYGYTF. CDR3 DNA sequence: TGTGCCAGCAGCGCGGACAGGGGGCCGGGCTATGGCTACACCTTC.

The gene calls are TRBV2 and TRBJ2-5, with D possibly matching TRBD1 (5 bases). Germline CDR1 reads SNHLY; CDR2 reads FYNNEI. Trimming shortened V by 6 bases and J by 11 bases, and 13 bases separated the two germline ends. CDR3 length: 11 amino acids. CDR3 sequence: CASRGRSSQYF. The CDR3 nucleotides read TGTGCCAGCAGGGGGCGTAGTTCTCAGTACTTC.

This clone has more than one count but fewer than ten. This chain's CDR3 is CAWSLGTPPGDTQYF. CDR3 DNA: TGTGCCTGGAGCCTCGGGACACCGCCGGGAGATACGCAGTATTTT. The chain uses TRBV30 and TRBJ2-3, with a possible D match to TRBD1 (6 bases). This CDR3 is built from 15 residues. V gave up 3 bases and J gave up 5 bases, with 18 bases separating them. In germline, CDR1 is GTSNPN, CDR2 SVGIG (reference sequence).

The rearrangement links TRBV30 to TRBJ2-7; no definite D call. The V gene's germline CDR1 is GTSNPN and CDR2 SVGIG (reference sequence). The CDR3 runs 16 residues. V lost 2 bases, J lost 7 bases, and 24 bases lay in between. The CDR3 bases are TGTGCCTGGAGTAAACGCCGGCGGCCGCCTGTTGGAGAGCAGTACTTC. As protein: CAWSKRRRPPVGEQYF.

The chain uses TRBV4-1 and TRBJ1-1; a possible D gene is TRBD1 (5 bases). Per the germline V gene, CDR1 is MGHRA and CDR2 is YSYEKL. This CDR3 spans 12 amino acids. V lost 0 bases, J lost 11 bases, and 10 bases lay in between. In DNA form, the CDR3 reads TGCGCCAGCAGCCAAGAAGCTGGGGGGGCTTTCTTT. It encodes CASSQEAGGAFF.

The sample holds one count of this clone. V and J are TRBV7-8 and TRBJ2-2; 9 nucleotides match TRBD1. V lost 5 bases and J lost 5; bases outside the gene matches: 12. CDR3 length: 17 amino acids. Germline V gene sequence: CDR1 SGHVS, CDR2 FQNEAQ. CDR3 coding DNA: TGTGCCAGCAGCGTTAGAGGGGGGACAGGGATGACCGGGGAGCTGTTTTTT. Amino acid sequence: CASSVRGGTGMTGELFF. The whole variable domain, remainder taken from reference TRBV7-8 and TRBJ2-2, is GAGVSQSPRYKVAKRGQDVALRCDPISGHVSLFWYQQALGQGPEFLTYFQNEAQLDKSGLPSDRFFAERPEGSVSTLKIQRTQQEDSAVYLCASSVRGGTGMTGELFFGEGSRLTVL.

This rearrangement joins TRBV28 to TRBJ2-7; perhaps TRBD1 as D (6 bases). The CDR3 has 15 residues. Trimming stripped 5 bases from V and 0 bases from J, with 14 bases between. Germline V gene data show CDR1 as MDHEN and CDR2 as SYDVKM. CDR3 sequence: CASSPGAGLSYEQYF. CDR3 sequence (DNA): TGTGCCAGCAGTCCAGGGGCTGGACTCTCCTACGAGCAGTACTTC.

The CDR3 spells CASSQTALDEQFF. In nucleotides, the CDR3 is TGTGCCAGCAGCCAAACTGCCCTTGATGAGCAGTTCTTC. The chain employs TRBV5-4 and TRBJ2-1; unclear D gene. The V end lost 4 bases, the J end lost 8 bases, and 13 bases lay between the germline ends. The CDR3 covers 13 residues. In germline, CDR1 is SGHNT, CDR2 YYREEE (reference sequence). Full variable domain (outside the CDR3, taken from reference TRBV5-4 and TRBJ2-1): ETGVTQSPTHLIKTRGQQVTLRCSSQSGHNTVSWYQQALGQGPQFIFQYYREEENGRGNFPPRFSGLQFPNYSSELNVNALELDDSALYLCASSQTALDEQFFGPGTRLTVL.

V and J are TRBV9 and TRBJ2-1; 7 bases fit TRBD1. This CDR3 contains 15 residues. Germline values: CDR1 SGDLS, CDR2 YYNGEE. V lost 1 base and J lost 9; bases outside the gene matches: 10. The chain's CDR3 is CASSVSRQGPFEQFF. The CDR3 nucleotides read TGTGCCAGCAGCGTATCACGACAGGGCCCGTTTGAGCAGTTCTTC.

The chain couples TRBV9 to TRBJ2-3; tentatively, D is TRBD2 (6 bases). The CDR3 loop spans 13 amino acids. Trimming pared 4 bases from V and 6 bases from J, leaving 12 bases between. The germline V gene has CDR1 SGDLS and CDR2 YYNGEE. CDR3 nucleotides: TGTGCCAGCAGCCCCCGACTAGTTGATACGCAGTATTTT. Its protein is CASSPRLVDTQYF.

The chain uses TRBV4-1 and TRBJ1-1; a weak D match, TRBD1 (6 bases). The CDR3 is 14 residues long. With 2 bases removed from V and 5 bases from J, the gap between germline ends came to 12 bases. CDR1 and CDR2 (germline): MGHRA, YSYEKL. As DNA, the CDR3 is TGCGCCAGCAGCCAAAGTCCAGGGGTGACTGAAGCTTTCTTT. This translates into CASSQSPGVTEAFF.

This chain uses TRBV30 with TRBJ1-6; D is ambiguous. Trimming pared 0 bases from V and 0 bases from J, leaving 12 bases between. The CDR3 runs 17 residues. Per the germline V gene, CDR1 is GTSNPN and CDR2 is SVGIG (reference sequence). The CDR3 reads CAWSVLRESSYNSPLHF. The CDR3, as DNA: TGTGCCTGGAGTGTACTCCGAGAGAGCTCCTATAATTCACCCCTCCACTTT.

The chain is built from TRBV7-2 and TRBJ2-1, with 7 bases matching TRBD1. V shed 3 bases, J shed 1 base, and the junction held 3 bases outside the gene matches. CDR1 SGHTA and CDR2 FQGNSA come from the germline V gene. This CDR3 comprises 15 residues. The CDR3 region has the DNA TGTGCCAGCAGCTTTGACAGGGTATCCTACAATGAGCAGTTCTTC. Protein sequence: CASSFDRVSYNEQFF.

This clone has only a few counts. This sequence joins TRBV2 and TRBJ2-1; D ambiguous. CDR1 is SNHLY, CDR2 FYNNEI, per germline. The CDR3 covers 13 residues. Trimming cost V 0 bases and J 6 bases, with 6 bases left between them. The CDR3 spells CASSEAWSNEQFF. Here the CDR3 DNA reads TGTGCCAGCAGTGAAGCATGGAGCAATGAGCAGTTCTTC.

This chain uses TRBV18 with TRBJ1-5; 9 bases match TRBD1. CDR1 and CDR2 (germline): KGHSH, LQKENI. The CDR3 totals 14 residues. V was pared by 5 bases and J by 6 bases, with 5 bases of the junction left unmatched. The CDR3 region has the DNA TGTGCCAGCTCAACAGGGGGCATCGGTCAGCCCCAGCATTTT. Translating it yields CASSTGGIGQPQHF.

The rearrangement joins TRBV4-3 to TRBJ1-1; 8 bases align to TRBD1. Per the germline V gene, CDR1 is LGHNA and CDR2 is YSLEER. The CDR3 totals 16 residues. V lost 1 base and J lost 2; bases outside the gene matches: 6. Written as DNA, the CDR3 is TGCGCCAGCAGCCAAGGCCGACAGGGGAGAAACACTGAAGCTTTCTTT. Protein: CASSQGRQGRNTEAFF.

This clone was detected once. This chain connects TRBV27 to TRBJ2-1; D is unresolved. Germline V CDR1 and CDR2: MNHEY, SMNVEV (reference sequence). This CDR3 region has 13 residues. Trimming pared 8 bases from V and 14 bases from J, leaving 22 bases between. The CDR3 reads CASARSESTKEFF. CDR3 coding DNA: TGTGCCAGCGCCCGATCGGAATCAACTAAGGAGTTCTTC.

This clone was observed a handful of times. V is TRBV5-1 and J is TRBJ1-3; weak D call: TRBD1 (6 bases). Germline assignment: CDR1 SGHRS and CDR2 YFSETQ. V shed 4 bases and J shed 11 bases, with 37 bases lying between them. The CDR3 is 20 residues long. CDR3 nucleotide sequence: TGCGCCAGCAGCCCTGCGGGGGGCCCCCCCCTCCGGGACGGACTTCAATCCATATATTTT. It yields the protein CASSPAGGPPLRDGLQSIYF.

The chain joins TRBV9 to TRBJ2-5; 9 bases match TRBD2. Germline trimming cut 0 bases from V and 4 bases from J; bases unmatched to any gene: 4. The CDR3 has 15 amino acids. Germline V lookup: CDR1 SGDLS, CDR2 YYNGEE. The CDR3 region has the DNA TGTGCCAGCAGCGTAGGGCTAGCGGGACGAGAGACCCAGTACTTC. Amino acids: CASSVGLAGRETQYF.

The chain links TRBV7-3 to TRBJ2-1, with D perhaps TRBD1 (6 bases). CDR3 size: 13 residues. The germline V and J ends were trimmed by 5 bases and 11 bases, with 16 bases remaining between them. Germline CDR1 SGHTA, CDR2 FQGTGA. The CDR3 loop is CASSPEQGSKQFF. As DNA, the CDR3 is TGTGCCAGCAGCCCAGAACAGGGAAGTAAGCAGTTCTTC.

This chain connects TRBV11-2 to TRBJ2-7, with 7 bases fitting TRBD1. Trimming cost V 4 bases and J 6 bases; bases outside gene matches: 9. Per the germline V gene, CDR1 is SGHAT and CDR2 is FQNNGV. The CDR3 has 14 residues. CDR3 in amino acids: CASSSTGPDGEQYF. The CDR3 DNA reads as TGTGCCAGCAGCTCGACAGGGCCTGACGGCGAGCAGTACTTC.

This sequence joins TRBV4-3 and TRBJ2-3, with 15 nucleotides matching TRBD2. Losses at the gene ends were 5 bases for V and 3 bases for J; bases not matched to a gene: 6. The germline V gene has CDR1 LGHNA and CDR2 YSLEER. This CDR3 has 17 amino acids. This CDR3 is CASSLGLAGGRTDTQYF. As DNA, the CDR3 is TGCGCCAGCAGCTTGGGACTAGCGGGGGGAAGGACAGATACGCAGTATTTT.